This T cell receptor beta chain stems from a study of blood T cell repertoires in COVID-19. Profiling relied on immunoSEQ multiplex PCR, and the TCRdb table lists in-frame clones only, not all of them. The profile covers about 420,000 clones, with approximately 90% appearing a single time and 0.7% to 1% taken by the ten largest. The V end lost 2 bases, the J end lost 11 bases, and 16 bases lay between the germline ends. Germline lookup yields CDR1 SGHDT and CDR2 YYEEEE. There are 13 residues in the CDR3. This clone has just one count. In Seattle, patients joined the study during active infection and were tracked longitudinally.

This rearrangement joins TRBV5-6 to TRBJ1-1; TRBD1 is a possible D gene (5 bases). The sample taken for sequencing was peripheral blood. This sequence originates from a young man with COVID-19, enrolled during active disease. CDR3 region: CASSLLRDLGAFF. DNA of the CDR3: TGTGCCAGCAGCTTACTCCGGGACTTGGGTGCTTTCTTT.